The sequence of this T cell receptor beta chain was determined in a study of blood T cell repertoires in COVID-19. Study as a whole: Material from acute and convalescent COVID-19 was sourced from the United States, Italy and Spain. PBMCs, B-cell-depleted T cells, or T cells were the source of the cDNA or gDNA that made up the material.

The CDR3 length is 12 residues. In germline, CDR1 is SGHNT, CDR2 YENEEA. Trimming pared 5 bases from V and 3 bases from J, leaving 7 bases between. Original methodology: Reference gene primer amplification gave nucleated cell count estimates. Assay used: immunoSEQ multiplex PCR; TCRdb lists only in-frame clones, some missing. The V and J calls and clone size were taken over from that table, and D and trimming were inferred from the DNA. The table lists around 140,000 clones, under 90% of them singletons. The origin of this receptor is a man between 65 and 85 years old who had recovered from COVID-19. The sample taken for sequencing was peripheral blood. The chain uses TRBV11-3 and TRBJ2-5, with D maybe TRBD2 (5 bases). The CDR3 loop reads CASSRDKETQYF. DNA for the CDR3: TGTGCCAGCAGCCGGGATAAAGAGACCCAGTACTTC.